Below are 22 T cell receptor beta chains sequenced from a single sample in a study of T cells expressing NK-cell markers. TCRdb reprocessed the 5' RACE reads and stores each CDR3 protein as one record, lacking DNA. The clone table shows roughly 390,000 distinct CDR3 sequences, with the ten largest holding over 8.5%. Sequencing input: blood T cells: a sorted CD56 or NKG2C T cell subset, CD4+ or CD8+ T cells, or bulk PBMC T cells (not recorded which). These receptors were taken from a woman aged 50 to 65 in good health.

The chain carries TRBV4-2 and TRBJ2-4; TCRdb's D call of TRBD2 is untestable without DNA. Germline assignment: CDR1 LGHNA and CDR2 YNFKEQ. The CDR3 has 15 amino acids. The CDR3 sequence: CASSQTRVAGYIQYF.

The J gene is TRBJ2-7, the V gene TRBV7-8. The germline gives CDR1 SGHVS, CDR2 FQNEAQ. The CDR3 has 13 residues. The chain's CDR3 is CASSLPEVYEQYF.

The CDR3 loop is CASSYSRSGRETQYF. The chain links TRBV6-6 to TRBJ2-5. Germline CDR1 MNHNY, CDR2 SVGAGI (reference sequence). The CDR3 extends over 15 amino acids.

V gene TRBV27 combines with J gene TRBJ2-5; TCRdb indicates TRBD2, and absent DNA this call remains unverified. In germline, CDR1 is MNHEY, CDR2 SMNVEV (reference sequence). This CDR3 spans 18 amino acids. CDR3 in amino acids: CASSFRGRGRAGGETQYF.

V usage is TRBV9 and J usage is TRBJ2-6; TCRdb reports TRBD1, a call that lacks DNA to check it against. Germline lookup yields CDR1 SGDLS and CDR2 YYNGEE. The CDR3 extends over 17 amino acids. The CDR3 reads CASSTLKPGAGANVLTF. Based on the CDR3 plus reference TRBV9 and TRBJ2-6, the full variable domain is DSGVTQTPKHLITATGQRVTLRCSPRSGDLSVYWYQQSLDQGLQFLIQYYNGEERAKGNILERFSAQQFPDLHSELNLSSLELGDSALYFCASSTLKPGAGANVLTFGAGSRLTVL.

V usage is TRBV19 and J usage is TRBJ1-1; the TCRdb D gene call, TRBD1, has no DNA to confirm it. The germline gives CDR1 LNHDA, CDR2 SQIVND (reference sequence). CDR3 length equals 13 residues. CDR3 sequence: CASRFRDPWQAFF.

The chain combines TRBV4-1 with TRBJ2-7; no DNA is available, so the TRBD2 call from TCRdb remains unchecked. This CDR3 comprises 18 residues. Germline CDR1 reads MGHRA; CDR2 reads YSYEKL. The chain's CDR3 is CASSQDPFQEGSSYEQYF.

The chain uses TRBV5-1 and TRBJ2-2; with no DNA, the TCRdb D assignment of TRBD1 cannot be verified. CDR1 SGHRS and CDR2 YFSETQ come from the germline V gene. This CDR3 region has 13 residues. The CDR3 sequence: CASSLGQFGELFF. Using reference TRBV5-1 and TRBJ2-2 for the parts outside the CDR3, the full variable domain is KAGVTQTPRYLIKTRGQQVTLSCSPISGHRSVSWYQQTPGQGLQFLFEYFSETQRNKGNFPGRFSGRQFSNSRSEMNVSTLELGDSALYLCASSLGQFGELFFGEGSRLTVL.

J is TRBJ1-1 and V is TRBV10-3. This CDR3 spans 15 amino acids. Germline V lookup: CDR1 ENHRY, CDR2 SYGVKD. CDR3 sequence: CAISDSGSVNTEAFF.

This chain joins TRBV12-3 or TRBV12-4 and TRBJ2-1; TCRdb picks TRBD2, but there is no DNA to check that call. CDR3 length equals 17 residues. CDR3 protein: CASSPSGTSPAHNEQFF.

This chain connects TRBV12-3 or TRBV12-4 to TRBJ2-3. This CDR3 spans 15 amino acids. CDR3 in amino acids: CASSSLGSEIDTQYF.

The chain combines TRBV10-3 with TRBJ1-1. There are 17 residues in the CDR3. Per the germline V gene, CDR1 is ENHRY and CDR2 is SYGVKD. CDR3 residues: CAISEPKPGHLNTEAFF.

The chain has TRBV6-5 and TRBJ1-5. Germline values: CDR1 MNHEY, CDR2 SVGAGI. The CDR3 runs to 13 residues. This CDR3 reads CASRATSNQPQHF.

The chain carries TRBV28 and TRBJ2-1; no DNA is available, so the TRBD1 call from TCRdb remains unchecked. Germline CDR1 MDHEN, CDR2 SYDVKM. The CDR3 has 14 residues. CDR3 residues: CASSFAGPRISQFF.

The CDR3 protein is CASSPQEGAYEQFF. The J gene is TRBJ2-1, the V gene TRBV5-1; TCRdb calls TRBD1, which cannot be checked without DNA. CDR1 is SGHRS, CDR2 YFSETQ, per germline. CDR3 size: 14 residues. Combining the CDR3 with reference TRBV5-1 and TRBJ2-1 gives the whole variable domain KAGVTQTPRYLIKTRGQQVTLSCSPISGHRSVSWYQQTPGQGLQFLFEYFSETQRNKGNFPGRFSGRQFSNSRSEMNVSTLELGDSALYLCASSPQEGAYEQFFGPGTRLTVL.

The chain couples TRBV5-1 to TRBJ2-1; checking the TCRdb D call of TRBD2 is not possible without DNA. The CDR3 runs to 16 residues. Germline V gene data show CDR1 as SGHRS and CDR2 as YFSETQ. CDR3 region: CASSLVAGVRDNEQFF.

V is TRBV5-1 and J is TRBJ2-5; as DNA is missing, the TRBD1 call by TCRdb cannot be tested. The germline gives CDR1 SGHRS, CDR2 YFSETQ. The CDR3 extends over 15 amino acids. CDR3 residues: CASSSGGKVIETQYF.

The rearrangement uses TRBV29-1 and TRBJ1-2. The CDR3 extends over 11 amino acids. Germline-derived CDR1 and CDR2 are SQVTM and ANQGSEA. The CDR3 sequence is CSVEDISGYTF.

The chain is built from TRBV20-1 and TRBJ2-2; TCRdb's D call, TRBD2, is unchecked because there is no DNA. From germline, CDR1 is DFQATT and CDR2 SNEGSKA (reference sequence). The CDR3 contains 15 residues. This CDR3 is CSARAVGGPTGELFF.

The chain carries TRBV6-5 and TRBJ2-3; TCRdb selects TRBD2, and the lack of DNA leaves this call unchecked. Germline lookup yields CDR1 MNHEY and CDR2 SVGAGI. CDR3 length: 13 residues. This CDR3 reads CASRQGRPDTQYF.

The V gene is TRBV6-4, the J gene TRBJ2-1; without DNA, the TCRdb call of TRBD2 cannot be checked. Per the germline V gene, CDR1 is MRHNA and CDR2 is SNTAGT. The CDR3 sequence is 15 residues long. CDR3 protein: CASSRTSGSSVEQFF.

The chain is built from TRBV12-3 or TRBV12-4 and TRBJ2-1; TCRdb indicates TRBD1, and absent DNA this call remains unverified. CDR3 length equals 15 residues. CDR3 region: CASTYRGLNYNEQFF.